The clone carrying this T cell receptor beta chain was observed a few times. Its antigen is still unknown. Four subsets defined by CD45RA and CD27 were sorted after CD3, CD4, CD8 and live/dead staining. Both TRBC1 and TRBC2 were covered by a beta constant-region primer of two equimolar oligonucleotides. Ligated cDNA was amplified by four rounds of PCR with nested alpha and beta constant-region primers and SP2. An oligonucleotide with the SP2 primer and a 12-nucleotide UMI was ligated to the cDNA 3' end. TCRdb passed the UMI-ligation and nested PCR reads through MiXCR, listing each CDR3 protein once. The sample has over 130,000 distinct CDR3 sequences, about 20% seen once. The sample comes from a study of naive and memory T cell subsets. Points from the study as a whole: Naive repertoires, especially CD8, held a few larger clonotypes, possibly memory cells re-expressing CD45RA.

V dropped 0 bases and J dropped 2 bases, with 10 bases sitting between them. The CDR3 loop spans 15 amino acids. CDR1 and CDR2 (germline): SGHDT, YYEEEE. This receptor was taken from a human donor in good health. The material sequenced was naive CD8+ T cells from blood. The chain uses TRBV5-6 and TRBJ2-3, with D unclear. The CDR3 protein is CASSLDALYTDTQYF. The CDR3 DNA is TGTGCCAGCAGCTTGGATGCACTATACACAGATACGCAGTATTTT.